A single sample is the source of the 10 T cell receptor beta chains below, sequenced in a study of response to subunit inactivated influenza vaccine. TCRdb processed the RT-PCR reads anew with MiXCR; each CDR3 protein has one entry. This repertoire shows 650,000 to 850,000 distinct CDR3 sequences, approximately 15% found once; its top ten account for 6.5% to 8.5%. The source was PBMCs from blood, collected less than 15 days before vaccination. Receptors were obtained from a middle-aged man who received an inactivated influenza vaccine.

This clonotype was observed a few times. The rearrangement links TRBV15 to TRBJ2-3; tentative D call: TRBD2 (6 bases). Trimming pared 4 bases from V and 1 base from J, leaving 15 bases between. In germline, CDR1 is LNHNV, CDR2 YYDKDF (reference sequence). The length of the CDR3 is 16 residues. CDR3 in amino acids: CATSKKDGGGTDTQYF. CDR3 DNA sequence: TGTGCCACCAGCAAAAAAGACGGGGGAGGCACAGATACGCAGTATTTT.

The chain recombines TRBV4-2 with TRBJ2-7, with 8 bases aligning to TRBD2. V shed 5 bases, J shed 0 bases, and the junction held 12 bases outside the gene matches. The germline gives CDR1 LGHNA, CDR2 YNFKEQ. CDR3 length: 17 amino acids. In DNA, the CDR3 is TGTGCCAGCAGCAAACGCGGCGGGGGGACTAGCTCCTACGAGCAGTACTTC. Its protein is CASSKRGGGTSSYEQYF.

This clonotype was counted between two and nine times. The chain links TRBV12-3 or TRBV12-4 to TRBJ1-2, with a tentative D call TRBD1 (5 bases). V gave up 6 bases and J gave up 7 bases, with 18 bases separating them. CDR3 length: 14 residues. CDR3: CASRELGRAVGYTF. Here the CDR3 DNA reads TGTGCCAGCAGGGAGTTGGGCAGGGCGGTTGGCTACACCTTC.

The sample holds a few counts of this clonotype. The chain is built from TRBV6-5 and TRBJ1-2; unclear D gene. The CDR3 spans 15 residues. Germline values: CDR1 MNHEY, CDR2 SVGAGI. V shed 2 bases and J shed 0 bases, with 10 bases lying between them. The CDR3 loop is CASSYGAGTNYGYTF. Here the CDR3 DNA reads TGTGCCAGCAGTTACGGTGCTGGGACTAACTATGGCTACACCTTC.

The chain couples TRBV7-3 to TRBJ2-1; 7 positions match TRBD1. The CDR3 is 16 amino acids. V was pared by 2 bases and J by 10 bases, with 14 bases of the junction left unmatched. The V gene's germline CDR1 is SGHTA and CDR2 FQGTGA. CDR3: CASSLDRGTGAEEQFF. CDR3 nucleotides: TGTGCCAGCAGCTTAGATCGGGGCACAGGGGCGGAGGAGCAGTTCTTC. The whole variable domain, filled in from reference TRBV7-3 and TRBJ2-1, reads GAGVSQTPSNKVTEKGKYVELRCDPISGHTALYWYRQSLGQGPEFLIYFQGTGAADDSGLPNDRFFAVRPEGSVSTLKIQRTERGDSAVYLCASSLDRGTGAEEQFFGPGTRLTVL.

The rearrangement joins TRBV28 to TRBJ1-5, with a possible D match to TRBD1 (5 bases). The V end lost 1 base, the J end lost 2 bases, and 12 bases lay between the germline ends. The CDR3 spans 16 residues. Germline assignment: CDR1 MDHEN and CDR2 SYDVKM. The CDR3 protein is CASSLFPGKGNQPQHF. The CDR3 coding sequence is TGTGCCAGCAGTTTATTCCCAGGGAAGGGCAATCAGCCCCAGCATTTT.

This clonotype has just a few counts. V gene TRBV24-1 combines with J gene TRBJ2-3, with a possible D match to TRBD2 (6 bases). The CDR3 contains 14 residues. Looked up from germline, CDR1 is KGHDR and CDR2 is SFDVKD. Between the trimmed V and J ends, which lost 7 bases and 3 bases, there was a span of 13 bases. The CDR3 DNA follows: TGTGCCACCAGCGCGGGAACTTGGACAGATACGCAGTATTTT. The encoded protein is CATSAGTWTDTQYF.

This clonotype turned up a few times. This sequence joins TRBV15 and TRBJ2-2; D ambiguous. Germline-derived CDR1 and CDR2 are LNHNV and YYDKDF (reference sequence). Trimming took 0 bases from V and 7 from J, leaving 9 bases between them. The CDR3 has 14 residues. CDR3 bases: TGTGCCACCAGCAGAGAAGTCGAACTCGGGGAGCTGTTTTTT. It codes for CATSREVELGELFF.

V usage is TRBV20-1 and J usage is TRBJ2-4, with unresolved D. There are 13 residues in the CDR3. From germline, CDR1 is DFQATT and CDR2 SNEGSKA (reference sequence). V lost 2 bases and J 0 bases, leaving 5 bases between the germline ends. This CDR3 reads CSARTVAKNIQYF. CDR3 DNA sequence: TGCAGTGCTAGAACCGTAGCCAAAAACATTCAGTACTTC.

The chain combines TRBV7-2 with TRBJ2-1; D unclear. This CDR3 has 14 amino acids. The germline V gene encodes CDR1 SGHTA and CDR2 FQGNSA. Trimming took 1 base from V and 8 from J, leaving 12 bases between them. CDR3 sequence: CASSLVGAIYEQFF. CDR3 nucleotide sequence: TGTGCCAGCAGCTTAGTTGGCGCAATCTATGAGCAGTTCTTC.